These 14 T cell receptor beta chains were sequenced from one sample in a study of blood T cell repertoires in COVID-19. The protocol was immunoSEQ multiplex PCR, while the TCRdb copy is restricted to in-frame clones and leaves out a portion. The table lists fewer than 250,000 clones, about nine tenths of them singletons. The material sequenced was peripheral blood. These receptors were taken from a man aged 55 to 69 who had recovered from COVID-19.

The V and J genes are TRBV27 and TRBJ2-7, with 9 bases aligning to TRBD2. Germline V gene data show CDR1 as MNHEY and CDR2 as SMNVEV (reference sequence). The V and J ends lost 5 bases and 4 bases, in that order; junction bases with no gene match: 3. CDR3 length: 13 residues. CDR3 sequence reads: CASSRGRDYEQYF. Here the CDR3 DNA reads TGTGCCAGCAGTCGCGGGAGGGATTACGAGCAGTACTTC.

V usage is TRBV25-1 and J usage is TRBJ2-5; 8 bases align to TRBD2. With 8 bases clipped from V and 5 bases from J, the junction kept 10 bases outside the gene matches. CDR1 is MGHDK and CDR2 is SYGVNS in the germline V gene. The CDR3 has 14 residues. This CDR3 is CASSPGGARETQYF. In nucleotides, the CDR3 is TGTGCCAGCTCCCCCGGGGGGGCCAGGGAGACCCAGTACTTC.

V gene TRBV6-6 combines with J gene TRBJ2-1; D gene unclear. Looked up from germline, CDR1 is MNHNY and CDR2 is SVGAGI (reference sequence). The CDR3 is 11 residues long. V lost 4 bases, J lost 6 bases, and 4 bases lay in between. CDR3 sequence: CASSFINEQFF. The CDR3 DNA follows: TGTGCCAGCAGTTTCATCAATGAGCAGTTCTTC.

This chain links TRBV28 with TRBJ1-2; D is uncertain. This CDR3 contains 14 residues. The V end was cut by 2 bases, the J end by 4 bases, with 11 bases between. Germline CDR1 is MDHEN and CDR2 is SYDVKM. The CDR3 DNA sequence: TGTGCCAGCAGTTTAACCCGGGTTAGCTATGGCTACACCTTC. Its translation is CASSLTRVSYGYTF.

This clone has a handful of counts. V usage is TRBV3-1 (or the pseudogene TRBV3-2) and J usage is TRBJ1-5; D call uncertain. Germline V gene lookup returns CDR1 LGHDT and CDR2 YNNKEL (reference sequence). The CDR3 sequence is 13 residues long. Trimming stripped 4 bases from V and 11 bases from J, with 15 bases between. For the CDR3, the DNA is TGTGCCAGCAGCCCGGACCGACTCGGGGCCCAGCATTTT. Its translation is CASSPDRLGAQHF.

J is TRBJ2-7 and V is TRBV6-5, with TRBD2 identical over 8 bases. Per germline, CDR1 MNHEY and CDR2 SVGAGI. The CDR3 runs 16 residues. The trim removed 2 bases at V and 2 bases at J, leaving 8 bases unmatched. Here the CDR3 DNA reads TGTGCCAGCAGTTACGGGTTAGCGGGGCCTACCTACGAGCAGTACTTC. Amino acids: CASSYGLAGPTYEQYF.

This chain uses TRBV5-4 with TRBJ2-1; tentative D call: TRBD2 (5 bases). Trimming shortened V by 4 bases and J by 0 bases, and 11 bases separated the two germline ends. The CDR3 totals 15 residues. Germline assignment: CDR1 SGHNT and CDR2 YYREEE (reference sequence). Here the CDR3 reads CASSRGTSSYNEQFF. The CDR3 DNA reads TGTGCCAGCAGCCGGGGAACTAGCTCCTACAATGAGCAGTTCTTC.

This chain links TRBV7-9 with TRBJ1-2, with TRBD1 identical over 8 bases. Unmatched junction bases numbered 7, after V lost 5 bases and J lost 2 bases. CDR3 size: 15 residues. Looked up from germline, CDR1 is SEHNR and CDR2 is FQNEAQ (reference sequence). CDR3 region: CASSVGTGFNYGYTF. In DNA form, the CDR3 reads TGTGCCAGCAGCGTGGGGACAGGCTTCAACTATGGCTACACCTTC.

With respect to this clone: Other DNA sequences in the sample encode the same CDR3. CDR3 coding DNA: TGTGCCAGCTCACCTCGGCTAGCGGATACAGATACGCAGTATTTT. Translating it yields CASSPRLADTDTQYF. This chain connects TRBV18 to TRBJ2-3, with TRBD2 matching 7 bases. Trimming removed 3 bases from V and 3 bases from J; junction bases left unmatched: 6. The V gene's germline CDR1 is KGHSH and CDR2 LQKENI. The CDR3 loop spans 15 amino acids.

This sequence joins TRBV9 and TRBJ2-2; TRBD2 is a possible D gene (5 bases). Trimming left V 4 bases short and J 1 base short, with 14 bases between. Germline assignment: CDR1 SGDLS and CDR2 YYNGEE. The CDR3 extends over 16 amino acids. CDR3 region: CASSPPEVRNTGELFF. The CDR3 DNA reads TGTGCCAGCAGCCCGCCGGAGGTACGGAACACCGGGGAGCTGTTTTTT.

The chain recombines TRBV27 with TRBJ2-7; TRBD1 is a possible D gene (5 bases). CDR3 length: 15 amino acids. CDR1 and CDR2 from the germline V gene are MNHEY and SMNVEV (reference sequence). The V end lost 6 bases, the J end lost 4 bases, and 19 bases lay between the germline ends. The CDR3 bases are TGTGCCAGCAGGCCGGAGAGCCTTGGGGCTTACGAGCAGTACTTC. Translation: CASRPESLGAYEQYF.

V is TRBV4-3 and J is TRBJ2-5; D may be TRBD2 (6 bases). Deletions cut 1 base from V and 5 bases from J, with 14 bases between. In germline, CDR1 is LGHNA, CDR2 YSLEER. The CDR3 contains 15 residues. CDR3 protein: CASSQAAGPGETQYF. CDR3 sequence (DNA): TGCGCCAGCAGCCAAGCGGCGGGACCGGGGGAGACCCAGTACTTC.

This chain links TRBV20-1 with TRBJ1-5; D might be TRBD1 (6 bases). V lost 7 bases and J lost 7, with 11 bases in between. There are 11 residues in the CDR3. Germline V lookup: CDR1 DFQATT, CDR2 SNEGSKA (reference sequence). CDR3 nucleotide sequence: TGCAGTGTAGGGGGATGGCAGCCCCAGCATTTT. It is translated as CSVGGWQPQHF.

This chain uses TRBV6-5 with TRBJ1-6, with a tentative D call TRBD1 (6 bases). The germline CDR1 and CDR2 sequences are MNHEY and SVGAGI. Trimming removed 6 bases at V and 10 bases at J, with 13 bases between. The CDR3 spans 13 residues. CDR3 protein: CASRTGWGSPLHF. The DNA of the CDR3 is TGTGCCAGCAGGACAGGCTGGGGATCACCCCTCCACTTT.